Included here is one T cell receptor (beta chain) sequence, with context. The antigen remains unidentified. Clones were sequenced by immunoSEQ multiplex PCR, and TCRdb holds only the in-frame ones, with some missing. This sample has about 120,000 clones, with approximately 90% found just once. The record originates from a study of graft-versus-host responses after intestinal transplantation. Study background: Grafts that recipients had were multivisceral, liver-intestinal, or isolated intestinal transplants. Anti-thymocyte globulin was used for induction in all recipients, who then took tacrolimus and steroids for approximately 3 years.

Study results and caveats: Among circulating GvH clones, peak levels were associated with early post-transplant declines in HvG clones. GvH clones turned up in recipient marrow; some had shown up first in ileum or blood.

After removal of 4 bases from V and 0 bases from J, the junction contained 6 bases not matched to a gene. Per germline, CDR1 SGHRS and CDR2 YFSETQ. CDR3 length: 15 amino acids. The sample consisted of unstimulated CD4+ T cells sorted from spleen or lymph node cells, taken before intestinal transplant. The sequence derives from a human donor who received an intestinal transplant. The chain is built from TRBV5-1 and TRBJ1-2, with 7 bases identical to TRBD1. The chain's CDR3 is CASSTMGQTNYGYTF. In DNA form, the CDR3 reads TGCGCCAGCAGCACTATGGGACAGACTAACTATGGCTACACCTTC. Full variable domain (rest looked up from reference TRBV5-1 and TRBJ1-2): KAGVTQTPRYLIKTRGQQVTLSCSPISGHRSVSWYQQTPGQGLQFLFEYFSETQRNKGNFPGRFSGRQFSNSRSEMNVSTLELGDSALYLCASSTMGQTNYGYTFGSGTRLTVV.